The 17 T cell receptor beta chains below were found in one sample sequenced in a study of shared clonotypes between healthy human individuals. Some clones are missing from TCRdb's copy, which holds only in-frame ones; the method was immunoSEQ multiplex PCR. The data hold millions of clones, with more than 90% observed a single time. The sample comprised naive CD4+ T cells sorted from blood. The subset here: CD45RA+ positively selected. Receptor source: a man between 18 and 35 years old in good health.

This chain uses TRBV5-7 with TRBJ1-6; no clear D gene. TRBV5-7 is given ORF status, its function remaining uncertain. The V end lost 4 bases, the J end lost 7 bases, and 15 bases lay between the germline ends. CDR3 size: 15 residues. The CDR3 DNA reads as TGTGCCAGCAGCCCGGACCAAAGCGGGAATTCACCCCTCCACTTT. Protein: CASSPDQSGNSPLHF.

V gene TRBV6-1 combines with J gene TRBJ2-1; D is unclear. Between the trimmed V and J ends, which lost 7 bases and 7 bases, there was a span of 14 bases. Germline V lookup: CDR1 MNHNS, CDR2 SASEGT. This CDR3 has 13 residues. Here the CDR3 DNA reads TGTGCCAGCACCCCCCCACTTACTAATGAGCAGTTCTTC. This encodes CASTPPLTNEQFF.

This clone was seen just once. The chain joins TRBV6-5 to TRBJ1-2; unclear D gene. The CDR3 runs 14 residues. Per germline, CDR1 MNHEY and CDR2 SVGAGI. V lost 6 bases and J lost 7, with 18 bases in between. The CDR3 loop reads CASSRTGSHPGYTF. CDR3 DNA: TGTGCCAGCAGCCGTACCGGGTCGCATCCTGGCTACACCTTC.

CDR3 in amino acids: CASPIAGLLDSSTDTQYF. In DNA form, the CDR3 reads TGTGCCAGCCCAATAGCGGGCTTGCTGGATTCTAGCACAGATACGCAGTATTTT. This rearrangement joins TRBV6-4 to TRBJ2-3, with TRBD2 matching 7 bases. Trimming took 8 bases from V and 0 from J; bases not matched to a gene: 17. The CDR3 is made up of 18 amino acids. CDR1 MRHNA and CDR2 SNTAGT come from the germline V gene.

J is TRBJ1-1 and V is TRBV7-9; the D is unclear. The germline gives CDR1 SEHNR, CDR2 FQNEAQ (reference sequence). The CDR3 has 13 residues. V shed 6 bases and J shed 7 bases, with 15 bases lying between them. The DNA for the CDR3 is TGTGCCAGCAGTTCTATGGGCAGAAATGAAGCTTTCTTT. This encodes CASSSMGRNEAFF.

The chain combines TRBV5-1 with TRBJ2-3; a weak D match, TRBD2 (5 bases). The germline V gene encodes CDR1 SGHRS and CDR2 YFSETQ. The CDR3 runs to 13 residues. The ends were cut back, 3 bases at V and 5 bases at J, with 10 bases in the middle. CDR3 loop: CASSSLAVDTQYF. CDR3 sequence (DNA): TGCGCCAGCAGCTCCCTAGCCGTAGATACGCAGTATTTT.

CDR3 region: CASSWGTGSYEQYF. CDR3 bases: TGTGCCAGTAGTTGGGGGACTGGATCCTACGAGCAGTACTTC. This sequence joins TRBV19 and TRBJ2-7; tentatively, D is TRBD2 (6 bases). CDR1 is LNHDA, CDR2 SQIVND, per germline (reference sequence). This CDR3 spans 14 amino acids. V dropped 5 bases and J dropped 1 base, with 12 bases sitting between them.

The CDR3 DNA sequence: TGTGCCAGCAAGTCTAAGGTTAACACCGGGGAGCTGTTTTTT. Translation: CASKSKVNTGELFF. The chain couples TRBV2 to TRBJ2-2; no clear D. V was trimmed by 7 bases and J by 2 bases, leaving 11 bases between them. The CDR3 totals 14 residues. CDR1 and CDR2 (germline): SNHLY, FYNNEI.

This chain connects TRBV27 to TRBJ2-7, with D unclear. The ends were cut back, 5 bases at V and 7 bases at J, with 12 bases in the middle. This CDR3 region has 12 residues. Germline CDR1 reads MNHEY; CDR2 reads SMNVEV (reference sequence). The CDR3 sequence: CASSPGPGEQYF. In DNA form, the CDR3 reads TGTGCCAGCAGTCCGGGCCCCGGGGAGCAGTACTTC.

The chain links TRBV30 to TRBJ2-5; 8 bases are shared with TRBD2. Looked up from germline, CDR1 is GTSNPN and CDR2 is SVGIG (reference sequence). Trimming at V came to 3 bases and at J to 1 base, leaving 22 bases not matched to a gene. The CDR3 spans 20 residues. The CDR3 loop reads CAWRKGKLGSIAGSQETQYF. CDR3 bases: TGTGCCTGGAGGAAAGGGAAATTGGGGAGTATAGCGGGGAGCCAAGAGACCCAGTACTTC.

The chain combines TRBV7-2 with TRBJ2-1, with D unclear. The CDR3 extends over 13 amino acids. Germline loops: CDR1 SGHTA, CDR2 FQGNSA. V shed 0 bases and J shed 5 bases, with 5 bases lying between them. The CDR3 protein is CASSLAGNNEQFF. The CDR3 nucleotides read TGTGCCAGCAGCTTAGCGGGGAACAATGAGCAGTTCTTC.

This chain uses TRBV7-2 with TRBJ1-2; D gene unclear. The CDR3 consists of 14 residues. V was pared by 5 bases and J by 0 bases, with 10 bases between. Germline V gene data show CDR1 as SGHTA and CDR2 as FQGNSA. The CDR3 spells CASSQNRANYGYTF. The CDR3 DNA is TGTGCCAGCAGCCAAAACAGAGCTAACTATGGCTACACCTTC.

The chain carries TRBV6-1 and TRBJ2-5; no clear D. CDR1 and CDR2 (germline): MNHNS, SASEGT. This CDR3 contains 13 residues. The V and J ends lost 6 bases and 5 bases respectively, with 13 bases between them. The CDR3 reads CASRLLLRETQYF. For the CDR3, the DNA is TGTGCCAGCAGACTCCTTCTTCGCGAGACCCAGTACTTC.

This clone has a single count. V is TRBV6-5 and J is TRBJ2-5, with 12 bases lining up with TRBD2. The length of the CDR3 is 16 residues. The germline gives CDR1 MNHEY, CDR2 SVGAGI. Unmatched junction bases numbered 12, after V lost 4 bases and J lost 9 bases. For the CDR3, the DNA is TGTGCCAGCAGTTCCGGGACTAGCGGGTTTCGGACGGCCCAGTACTTC. It encodes CASSSGTSGFRTAQYF.

The chain links TRBV2 to TRBJ2-5, with a possible D match to TRBD2 (6 bases). CDR1 is SNHLY and CDR2 is FYNNEI in the germline V gene. This CDR3 has 13 residues. V was shortened by 2 bases and J by 10 bases, with 14 bases between the two germline ends. The CDR3 sequence: CASSEQRRRDQYF. CDR3 bases: TGTGCCAGCAGTGAACAAAGGAGGAGGGACCAGTACTTC.

As DNA, the CDR3 is TGTGCCTGGACGGACAGGGACGGCTACACCTTC. Translating gives CAWTDRDGYTF. This chain joins TRBV30 and TRBJ1-2, with 8 bases matching TRBD1. The CDR3 is 11 amino acids. The junction had 3 bases not matched to a gene; V was cut back by 4 bases and J by 8 bases. Per germline, CDR1 GTSNPN and CDR2 SVGIG (reference sequence). Combining the CDR3 with reference TRBV30 and TRBJ1-2 gives the whole variable domain SQTIHQWPATLVQPVGSPLSLECTVEGTSNPNLYWYRQAAGRGLQLLFYSVGIGQISSEVPQNLSASRPQDRQFILSSKKLLLSDSGFYLCAWTDRDGYTFGSGTRLTVV.

This clone was observed a few times. At one of its ends the junction is not consistent with the germline gene, which may arise from a read error. The chain has TRBV6-1 and TRBJ1-1; no clear D gene. This CDR3 region has 14 residues. The germline V gene has CDR1 MNHNS and CDR2 SASEGT. CDR3 nucleotide sequence: TGTGCCAGCAGGGAAGGAACAGCGAACACTGAAGCTTTCTTT. Translated: CASREGTANTEAFF.